A selection of T cell receptor beta chains follows, all from one sample in a study of T cells expressing NK-cell markers. No DNA is given; TCRdb re-called the 5' RACE reads and lists each CDR3 protein once. The sample table sets out more than 400,000 distinct CDR3 sequences. Sequences were obtained from blood T cells: a sorted CD56 or NKG2C T cell subset, CD4+ or CD8+ T cells, or bulk PBMC T cells (not recorded which). All receptors derive from a woman between 18 and 70 years old in good health. Each CDR3 is given with its conserved first and last residue. Fields, in order: J gene, V gene, CDR3 protein.

j_call: TRBJ2-1; v_call: TRBV19; cdr3_aa: CASRTTSWHEQFF
j_call: TRBJ1-1; v_call: TRBV5-1; cdr3_aa: CASSPRGTGNTEAFF
j_call: TRBJ2-7; v_call: TRBV29-1; cdr3_aa: CSVDGCPRYEQYF
j_call: TRBJ2-3; v_call: TRBV4-1; cdr3_aa: CASSQSPKGANTQYF
j_call: TRBJ2-5; v_call: TRBV5-4; cdr3_aa: CASSLVASGGETQYF
j_call: TRBJ2-1; v_call: TRBV12-3/TRBV12-4; cdr3_aa: CASSLWTGGDEQFF
j_call: TRBJ2-2; v_call: TRBV7-2; cdr3_aa: CASSLGPVNSNTGELFF
j_call: TRBJ2-1; v_call: TRBV11-1; cdr3_aa: CASSSLAGGPFDFSEQFF
j_call: TRBJ2-7; v_call: TRBV7-9; cdr3_aa: CASSFQDSSYEQYF
j_call: TRBJ2-1; v_call: TRBV4-1; cdr3_aa: CASSQGLNEQFF
j_call: TRBJ1-6; v_call: TRBV5-1; cdr3_aa: CASSTGPTTGSPLHF
j_call: TRBJ2-3; v_call: TRBV10-3; cdr3_aa: CAIGSGATTDTQYF
j_call: TRBJ2-3; v_call: TRBV14; cdr3_aa: CASSPLASGSAYF
j_call: TRBJ1-2; v_call: TRBV19; cdr3_aa: CASSNQDRLRGYTF
j_call: TRBJ1-2; v_call: TRBV25-1; cdr3_aa: CASSEPGGTYGYTF
j_call: TRBJ2-1; v_call: TRBV5-1; cdr3_aa: CASSQAGGSNEQFF
j_call: TRBJ2-7; v_call: TRBV20-1; cdr3_aa: CSAQPGTPYEQYF
j_call: TRBJ2-7; v_call: TRBV11-2; cdr3_aa: CASSLEVASYEQYF
j_call: TRBJ2-5; v_call: TRBV9; cdr3_aa: CASSVEGWPQETQYF
j_call: TRBJ1-5; v_call: TRBV6-2/TRBV6-3; cdr3_aa: CARPPRAGSNQPQHF
j_call: TRBJ2-1; v_call: TRBV19; cdr3_aa: CASSPRIYNEQFF
j_call: TRBJ2-4; v_call: TRBV6-2/TRBV6-3; cdr3_aa: CASSRGLAKNIQYF
j_call: TRBJ2-1; v_call: TRBV20-1; cdr3_aa: CSAGRTVHHNEQFF
j_call: TRBJ2-2; v_call: TRBV7-3; cdr3_aa: CASSLNPGQGRDTGELFF
j_call: TRBJ2-1; v_call: TRBV12-3/TRBV12-4; cdr3_aa: CASRSSGTTASYNEQFF
j_call: TRBJ2-3; v_call: TRBV29-1; cdr3_aa: CSVEVQGAGTDTQYF
j_call: TRBJ1-2; v_call: TRBV6-2/TRBV6-3; cdr3_aa: CASSSPDRGLGDYGYTF
j_call: TRBJ1-6; v_call: TRBV5-1; cdr3_aa: CASSSGGTGKGGSPLHF
j_call: TRBJ2-2; v_call: TRBV20-1; cdr3_aa: CSAPGQDTGELFF
j_call: TRBJ2-1; v_call: TRBV6-2/TRBV6-3; cdr3_aa: CASSYNPFVGTEQFF
j_call: TRBJ1-2; v_call: TRBV12-3/TRBV12-4; cdr3_aa: CASGALYSGGYTF
j_call: TRBJ2-3; v_call: TRBV24-1; cdr3_aa: CATSLGGNTQYF
j_call: TRBJ2-4; v_call: TRBV12-3/TRBV12-4; cdr3_aa: CASSFGPKNIQYF
j_call: TRBJ1-2; v_call: TRBV19; cdr3_aa: CASYPNRGHGYTF
j_call: TRBJ2-7; v_call: TRBV7-2; cdr3_aa: CASSLRSGQSSYEQYF
j_call: TRBJ1-1; v_call: TRBV5-4; cdr3_aa: CASSFQGLLNGAFF
j_call: TRBJ2-1; v_call: TRBV20-1; cdr3_aa: CSARDEASLSNEQFF
j_call: TRBJ2-2; v_call: TRBV4-1; cdr3_aa: CASQGQTNTGELFF
j_call: TRBJ2-2; v_call: TRBV7-2; cdr3_aa: CASSYRRDGELFF
j_call: TRBJ2-7; v_call: TRBV5-1; cdr3_aa: CASSSVGGNEQYF
j_call: TRBJ2-1; v_call: TRBV24-1; cdr3_aa: CATSDHRPKGSINEQFF
j_call: TRBJ1-1; v_call: TRBV4-1; cdr3_aa: CASSRFDGVGGTEAFF
j_call: TRBJ2-5; v_call: TRBV20-1; cdr3_aa: CSARGEGQETQYF
j_call: TRBJ2-1; v_call: TRBV6-4; cdr3_aa: CASSDGTNNEQFF
j_call: TRBJ2-1; v_call: TRBV3-1; cdr3_aa: CASSQASGYNEQFF
j_call: TRBJ1-1; v_call: TRBV9; cdr3_aa: CASSVDPVYTEAFF